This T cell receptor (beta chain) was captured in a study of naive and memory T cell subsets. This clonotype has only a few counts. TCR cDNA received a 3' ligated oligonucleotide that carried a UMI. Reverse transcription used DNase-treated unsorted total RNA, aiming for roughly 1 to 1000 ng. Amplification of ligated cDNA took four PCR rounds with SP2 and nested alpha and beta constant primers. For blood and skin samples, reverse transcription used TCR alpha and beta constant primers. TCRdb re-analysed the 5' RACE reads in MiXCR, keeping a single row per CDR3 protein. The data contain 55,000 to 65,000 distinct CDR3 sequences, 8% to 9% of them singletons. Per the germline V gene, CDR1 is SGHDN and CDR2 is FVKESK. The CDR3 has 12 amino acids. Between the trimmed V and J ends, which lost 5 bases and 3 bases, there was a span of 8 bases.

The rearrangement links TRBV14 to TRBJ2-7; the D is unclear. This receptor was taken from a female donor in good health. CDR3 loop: CASSVLDYEQYF. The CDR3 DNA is TGTGCCAGCAGCGTTCTAGACTACGAGCAGTACTTC.